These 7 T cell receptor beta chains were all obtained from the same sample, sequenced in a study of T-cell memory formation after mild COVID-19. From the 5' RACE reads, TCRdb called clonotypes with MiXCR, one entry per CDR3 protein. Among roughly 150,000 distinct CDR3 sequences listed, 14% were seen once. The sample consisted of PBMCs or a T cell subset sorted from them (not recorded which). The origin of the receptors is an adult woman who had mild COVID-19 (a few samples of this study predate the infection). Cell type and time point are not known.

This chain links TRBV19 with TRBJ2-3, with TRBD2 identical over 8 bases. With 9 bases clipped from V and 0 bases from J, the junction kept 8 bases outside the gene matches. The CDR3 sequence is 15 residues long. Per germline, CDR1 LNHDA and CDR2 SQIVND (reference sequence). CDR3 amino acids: CASLRVAGSTDTQYF. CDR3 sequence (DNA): TGTGCCAGCCTCCGGGTAGCGGGAAGCACAGATACGCAGTATTTT.

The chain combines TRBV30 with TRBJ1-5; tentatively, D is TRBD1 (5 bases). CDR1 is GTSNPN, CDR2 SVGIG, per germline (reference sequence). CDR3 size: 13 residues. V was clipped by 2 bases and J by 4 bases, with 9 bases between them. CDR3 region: CAWSSGWNQPQHF. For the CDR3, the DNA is TGTGCCTGGAGTTCAGGGTGGAATCAGCCCCAGCATTTT.

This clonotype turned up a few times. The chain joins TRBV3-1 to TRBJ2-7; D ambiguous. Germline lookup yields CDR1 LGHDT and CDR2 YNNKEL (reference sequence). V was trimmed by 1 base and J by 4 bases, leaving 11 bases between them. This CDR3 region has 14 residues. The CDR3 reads CASSQVGSWYEQYF. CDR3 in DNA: TGTGCCAGCAGCCAAGTCGGTAGTTGGTACGAGCAGTACTTC.

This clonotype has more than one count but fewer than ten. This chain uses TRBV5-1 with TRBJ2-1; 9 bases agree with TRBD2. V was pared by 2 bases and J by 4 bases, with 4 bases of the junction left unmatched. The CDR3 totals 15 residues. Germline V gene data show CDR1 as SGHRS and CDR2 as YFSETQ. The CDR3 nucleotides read TGCGCCAGCAGCTTAGCGGGGGGATTATACAATGAGCAGTTCTTC. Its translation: CASSLAGGLYNEQFF.

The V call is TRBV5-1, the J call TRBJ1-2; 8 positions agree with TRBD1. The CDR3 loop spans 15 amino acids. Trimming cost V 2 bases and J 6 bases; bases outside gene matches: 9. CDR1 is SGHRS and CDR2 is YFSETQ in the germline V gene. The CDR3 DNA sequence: TGCGCCAGCAGCTTTGGACAGGGCCAGGGGGATGGCTACACCTTC. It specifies CASSFGQGQGDGYTF. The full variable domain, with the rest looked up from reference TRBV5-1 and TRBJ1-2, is KAGVTQTPRYLIKTRGQQVTLSCSPISGHRSVSWYQQTPGQGLQFLFEYFSETQRNKGNFPGRFSGRQFSNSRSEMNVSTLELGDSALYLCASSFGQGQGDGYTFGSGTRLTVV.

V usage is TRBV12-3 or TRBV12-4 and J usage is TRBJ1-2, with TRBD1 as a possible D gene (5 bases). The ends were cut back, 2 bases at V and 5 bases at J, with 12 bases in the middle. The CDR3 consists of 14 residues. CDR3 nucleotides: TGTGCCAGCAGTTTACCCGGGACCTCATATGGCTACACCTTC. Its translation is CASSLPGTSYGYTF.

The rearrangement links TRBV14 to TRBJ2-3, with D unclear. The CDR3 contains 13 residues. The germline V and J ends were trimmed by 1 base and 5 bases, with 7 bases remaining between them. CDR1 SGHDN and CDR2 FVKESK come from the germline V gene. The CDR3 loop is CASSQAMRDTQYF. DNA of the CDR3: TGTGCCAGCAGCCAAGCAATGAGAGATACGCAGTATTTT.